What follows is one T cell receptor beta chain and its context. Its antigen is unknown. Method: immunoSEQ multiplex PCR; TCRdb's copy keeps in-frame clones and lacks some. Of approximately 120,000 clones listed, less than 95% are singletons. Autoimmune disease history or systemic immunosuppression excluded patients. This sample was taken from a study of OX40 agonist ivuxolimab in advanced cancers. Across the whole study: The patients received agonistic anti-OX40 (CD134) antibody ivuxolimab.

Findings of the study overall: The CD4+ and CD8+ T cells in the blood had expanded clonally by week 6 at 0.1 to 3.0 mg/kg.

The CDR3 is 17 amino acids. V gave up 0 bases and J gave up 1 base, with 13 bases separating them. Germline CDR1 LGHNA, CDR2 YNFKEQ. The receptor comes from an adult with an advanced solid tumor such as melanoma, head and neck, liver or kidney cancer. Sequencing used CD4+ or CD8+ T cells sorted from blood, obtained in a trial of the OX40 agonist ivuxolimab. V is TRBV4-2 and J is TRBJ1-5, with a tentative D call TRBD1 (6 bases). This chain's CDR3 is CASSQDRRGASNQPQHF. The CDR3 DNA reads as TGTGCCAGCAGCCAAGATAGGCGGGGGGCAAGCAATCAGCCCCAGCATTTT.